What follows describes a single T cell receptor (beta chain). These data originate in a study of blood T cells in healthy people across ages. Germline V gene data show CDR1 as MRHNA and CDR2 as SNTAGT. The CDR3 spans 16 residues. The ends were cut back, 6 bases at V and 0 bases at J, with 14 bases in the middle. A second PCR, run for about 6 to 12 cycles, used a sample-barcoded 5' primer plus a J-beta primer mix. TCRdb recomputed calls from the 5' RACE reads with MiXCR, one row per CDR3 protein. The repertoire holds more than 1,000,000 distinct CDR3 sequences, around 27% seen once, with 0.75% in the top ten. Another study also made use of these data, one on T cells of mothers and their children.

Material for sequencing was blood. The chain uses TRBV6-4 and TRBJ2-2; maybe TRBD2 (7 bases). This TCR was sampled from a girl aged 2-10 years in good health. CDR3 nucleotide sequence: TGTGCCAGCAGGAGCCAAGGGGGGGCGAACACCGGGGAGCTGTTTTTT. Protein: CASRSQGGANTGELFF.